This T cell receptor beta chain was sequenced in a study of beta chain features in type 1 diabetes. In the study overall: Patients and healthy donors were similar in age, gender and cell yields.

Isolation of CD4+ naive, central memory, regulatory and stem cell-like memory cells was achieved by sorting via CD45RO/CCR7/CD25/CD127/CD95/CD27. The study reverse transcribed the entire isolated RNA, so it sequenced expressed TCRB transcripts. The protocol was immunoSEQ multiplex PCR, while the TCRdb copy is restricted to in-frame clones and leaves out a portion. The sample has around 300,000 clones; approximately 10% are singletons. The CDR3 spans 16 residues. Unmatched junction bases numbered 5, after V lost 2 bases and J lost 4 bases. Germline-derived CDR1 and CDR2 are SGHTA and FQGTGA. The receptor comes from a woman aged 25 to 39 in good health. Sequencing was carried out using naive CD4+ T cells from blood. The chain couples TRBV7-3 to TRBJ2-3, with 11 bases aligning to TRBD1. The CDR3 sequence is CASSLVGTGGADTQYF. The CDR3 DNA follows: TGTGCCAGCAGCTTAGTCGGGACAGGGGGTGCAGATACGCAGTATTTT.